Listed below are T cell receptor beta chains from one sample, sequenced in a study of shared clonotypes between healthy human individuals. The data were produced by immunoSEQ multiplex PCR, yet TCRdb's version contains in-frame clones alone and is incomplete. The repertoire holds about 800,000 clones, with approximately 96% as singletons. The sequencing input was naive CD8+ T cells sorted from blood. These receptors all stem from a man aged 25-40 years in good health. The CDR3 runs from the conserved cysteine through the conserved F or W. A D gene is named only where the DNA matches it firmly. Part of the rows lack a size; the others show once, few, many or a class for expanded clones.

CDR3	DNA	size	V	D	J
CASSSTPGQGHVNTEAFF	TGCGCCAGCAGCTCGACCCCGGGACAGGGCCATGTGAACACTGAAGCTTTCTTT	.	TRBV5-1	TRBD1	TRBJ1-1
CASSQDWTGLDYGYTF	TGTGCCAGCAGCCAAGACTGGACAGGGTTGGACTATGGCTACACCTTC	.	TRBV14	TRBD1	TRBJ1-2
CASSGGLAGLSANTGELFF	TGTGCCAGCAGCGGGGGACTAGCGGGATTATCCGCGAACACCGGGGAGCTGTTTTTT	.	TRBV5-8	TRBD2	TRBJ2-2
CASSPPVYTDTQYF	TGTGCCAGCAGTCCACCCGTATACACAGATACGCAGTATTTT	.	TRBV6-1	.	TRBJ2-3
CASSPRRAMNTEAFF	TGTGCCAGCAGCCCCCGGAGAGCAATGAACACTGAAGCTTTCTTT	.	TRBV9	.	TRBJ1-1
CASSLALAGGGNEQYF	TGTGCCAGCAGCTTAGCACTAGCGGGAGGAGGAAACGAGCAGTACTTC	.	TRBV7-6	TRBD2	TRBJ2-7
CASSFAQGRTDTQYF	TGTGCCAGCAGCTTTGCGCAGGGACGCACAGATACGCAGTATTTT	.	TRBV7-9	.	TRBJ2-3
CASSLRRESYEQYF	TGTGCCAGCAGCTTGCGTCGGGAGAGTTACGAGCAGTACTTC	once	TRBV7-6	.	TRBJ2-7
CASSSSLAGDSYEQYF	TGTGCCAGCAGCTCCAGTCTAGCGGGAGACAGCTACGAGCAGTACTTC	.	TRBV5-5	TRBD2	TRBJ2-7
CASSAKRGEQYF	TGCGCCAGCAGTGCTAAGCGGGGCGAGCAGTACTTC	.	TRBV10-1	TRBD2	TRBJ2-7
CASSSPTSLSYEQFF	TGTGCCAGCAGTAGTCCAACTAGTTTGAGCTATGAGCAGTTCTTC	.	TRBV6-5	.	TRBJ2-1